The 20 T cell receptor beta chains given below trace back to one sample, sequenced in a study of follicular helper T cells after annual influenza vaccination (dated by TCRdb to about 2017). The time point label, as the study defines it: 2015-2016 season, 7 days after influenza vaccination. Libraries were built with the immunoSEQ multiplex PCR assay. What TCRdb holds here is the immuneACCESS table cut down to in-frame rearrangements. Part of the clones is not present; checked against another copy, under half of the missing clones reflect an unresolved V gene, and the others are unexplained. The sample table contains over 3,500 clones; only one count was recorded for roughly 82% of them. The ten largest account for approximately 0.87% of the sample. The sample here was CXCR5+ CD38- circulating T follicular helper cells from blood, taken 7 days after influenza vaccination. The cell subset or site label here, explained by the study, means: circulating Tfh, non-naive CD4+CXCR5+PD-1+ (ICOS+CD38+ or ICOS-CD38-). The receptors here all came from an adult who received the influenza vaccine.

V usage is TRBV5-1 and J usage is TRBJ2-2; unclear D gene. The V end lost 4 bases, the J end lost 0 bases, and 7 bases lay between the germline ends. Germline CDR1 is SGHRS and CDR2 is YFSETQ. The CDR3 has 14 amino acids. CDR3 nucleotide sequence: TGCGCCAGCAGCGAGACAACGAACACCGGGGAGCTGTTTTTT. This encodes CASSETTNTGELFF.

The chain employs TRBV29-1 and TRBJ1-1, with 11 bases that match TRBD1. The CDR3 loop spans 11 amino acids. CDR1 and CDR2 (germline): SQVTM, ANQGSEA. Trimming at V came to 7 bases and at J to 9 bases, leaving 4 bases not matched to a gene. CDR3 bases: TGCAGCGCATGGACAGGGGGCCAAGCTTTCTTT. Amino acid sequence: CSAWTGGQAFF.

The chain uses TRBV2 and TRBJ2-3; 7 bases match TRBD2. Losses at the gene ends were 7 bases for V and 3 bases for J; bases not matched to a gene: 4. Germline V gives CDR1 SNHLY, CDR2 FYNNEI. This CDR3 has 13 residues. This CDR3 is CASNLLATDTQYF. The CDR3 nucleotides are TGTGCCAGCAACCTACTAGCGACAGATACGCAGTATTTT.

This chain uses TRBV5-1 with TRBJ2-7, with 7 positions matching TRBD2. The CDR3 covers 15 residues. Germline trimming cut 6 bases from V and 3 bases from J; bases unmatched to any gene: 12. Germline CDR1 reads SGHRS; CDR2 reads YFSETQ. CDR3 residues: CASKLADGVYYEQYF. CDR3 DNA sequence: TGCGCCAGCAAGCTAGCGGACGGGGTGTACTACGAGCAGTACTTC.

The chain carries TRBV6-1 and TRBJ2-6; D call uncertain. The CDR3 spans 15 residues. Germline CDR1 and CDR2: MNHNS and SASEGT. Trimming pared 2 bases from V and 2 bases from J, leaving 7 bases between. CDR3 bases: TGTGCCAGCAGTGAAAATTTACCTGGGGCCAACGTCCTGACTTTC. Translation: CASSENLPGANVLTF.

This clone was counted between two and nine times. The J gene is TRBJ2-5, the V gene TRBV4-1; D gene ambiguous. The CDR3 runs 14 residues. Germline V gene data show CDR1 as MGHRA and CDR2 as YSYEKL. The V end was cut by 4 bases, the J end by 5 bases, with 14 bases between. CDR3 in DNA: TGCGCCAGCAGCCCTCCGGCCCTGCCTGAGACCCAGTACTTC. Protein: CASSPPALPETQYF.

This clone has more than one count but fewer than ten. This chain joins TRBV2 and TRBJ1-6, with a possible D match to TRBD1 (5 bases). Germline values: CDR1 SNHLY, CDR2 FYNNEI. The CDR3 is 12 residues long. Trimming stripped 6 bases from V and 9 bases from J, with 9 bases between. The CDR3 DNA reads as TGTGCCAGCAGGGGGGACCTTTCACCCCTCCACTTT. It yields the protein CASRGDLSPLHF.

This chain links TRBV19 with TRBJ1-2; 7 nucleotides match TRBD1. Looked up from germline, CDR1 is LNHDA and CDR2 is SQIVND (reference sequence). This CDR3 is 14 amino acids long. V shed 9 bases and J 3 bases; nucleotides not matched to a gene: 10. The CDR3 bases are TGTGCCAGCGAGGAAACCGGGACAGACTATGGCTACACCTTC. The encoded protein is CASEETGTDYGYTF.

This chain joins TRBV2 and TRBJ2-1, with D possibly being TRBD1 or TRBD2 (7 bases each). Germline lookup yields CDR1 SNHLY and CDR2 FYNNEI. The CDR3 consists of 16 residues. The V end lost 6 bases, the J end lost 9 bases, and 24 bases lay between the germline ends. DNA of the CDR3: TGTGCCAGCAGCCCGGAACCCAGGGGGGGGGCGGGTGAGCAGTTCTTC. Protein product: CASSPEPRGGAGEQFF.

This clone is a singleton in its sample. The chain is built from TRBV4-1 and TRBJ2-1; D is undetermined. Per germline, CDR1 MGHRA and CDR2 YSYEKL. Trimming took off 0 bases at V and 4 bases at J, with 13 bases between the two ends. This CDR3 has 16 amino acids. The DNA for the CDR3 is TGCGCCAGCAGCCAAGATTTGGGGTTGAGTTACAATGAGCAGTTCTTC. Protein product: CASSQDLGLSYNEQFF.

The rearrangement links TRBV5-1 to TRBJ2-7; TRBD1 is a possible D gene (7 bases). V was clipped by 6 bases and J by 1 base, with 14 bases between them. Looked up from germline, CDR1 is SGHRS and CDR2 is YFSETQ. The CDR3 runs to 14 residues. In DNA, the CDR3 is TGCGCCAGCAAATCCAGGGGGGAGTCCTACGAGCAGTACTTC. Its translation is CASKSRGESYEQYF. The whole variable domain, filled in from reference TRBV5-1 and TRBJ2-7, reads KAGVTQTPRYLIKTRGQQVTLSCSPISGHRSVSWYQQTPGQGLQFLFEYFSETQRNKGNFPGRFSGRQFSNSRSEMNVSTLELGDSALYLCASKSRGESYEQYFGPGTRLTVT.

This chain uses TRBV7-2 with TRBJ2-7, with unresolved D. V was shortened by 3 bases and J by 4 bases, with 7 bases between the two germline ends. CDR3 length: 12 amino acids. Looked up from germline, CDR1 is SGHTA and CDR2 is FQGNSA. CDR3 sequence (DNA): TGTGCCAGCAGCTTGAAGGGTTACGAGCAGTACTTC. This sequence encodes CASSLKGYEQYF.

This clone was seen just once. This chain connects TRBV28 to TRBJ1-1; D unresolved. CDR1 is MDHEN and CDR2 is SYDVKM in the germline V gene. Trimming removed 7 bases from V and 1 base from J, with 7 bases in between. The length of the CDR3 is 12 residues. The CDR3 region is CASKGPNTEAFF. CDR3 sequence (DNA): TGTGCCAGCAAAGGGCCGAACACTGAAGCTTTCTTT.

This clone has just a few counts. The chain recombines TRBV18 with TRBJ2-5; unclear D gene. Trimming stripped 0 bases from V and 5 bases from J, with 10 bases between. Germline CDR1 is KGHSH and CDR2 is LQKENI. This CDR3 comprises 14 residues. The CDR3 loop reads CASSPPGGLETQYF. For the CDR3, the DNA is TGTGCCAGCTCACCACCAGGCGGTCTGGAGACCCAGTACTTC.

Here the CDR3 DNA reads TGCGCCAGCAGCCAAGTCGTGGGGGGGGGCCTCGGTGAGCAGTTCTTC. Translation: CASSQVVGGGLGEQFF. The chain uses TRBV4-1 and TRBJ2-1, with a tentative D call TRBD2 (7 bases). CDR3 length: 16 residues. The V end was cut by 1 base, the J end by 9 bases, with 19 bases between. The germline V gene encodes CDR1 MGHRA and CDR2 YSYEKL.

This sequence joins TRBV30 and TRBJ1-4; D call uncertain. Trimming left V 0 bases short and J 8 bases short, with 16 bases between. The CDR3 spans 15 residues. CDR1 is GTSNPN and CDR2 is SVGIG in the germline V gene (reference sequence). The CDR3 DNA reads as TGTGCCTGGAGTGTACGGGCTCCGGGGTTAGAAAAACTGTTTTTT. Amino acids: CAWSVRAPGLEKLFF.

V is TRBV29-1 and J is TRBJ1-2; tentative D call: TRBD1 (5 bases). The V end was cut by 2 bases, the J end by 7 bases, with 11 bases between. This CDR3 is built from 12 residues. In germline, CDR1 is SQVTM, CDR2 ANQGSEA. The CDR3 DNA reads as TGCAGCGTTGAACGGGGGGATGGTGGCTACACCTTC. As protein: CSVERGDGGYTF.

The chain employs TRBV19 and TRBJ2-4, with TRBD2 as a possible D gene (6 bases). Looked up from germline, CDR1 is LNHDA and CDR2 is SQIVND (reference sequence). The CDR3 runs 14 residues. Trimming took off 9 bases at V and 5 bases at J, with 17 bases between the two ends. The CDR3 bases are TGTGCCAGCCGGAGGGCCGTGGGGGAAAACATTCAGTACTTC. It translates to CASRRAVGENIQYF.

V and J are TRBV5-6 and TRBJ1-6; tentatively, D is TRBD1 (6 bases). The length of the CDR3 is 15 residues. Trimming cost V 3 bases and J 10 bases, with 17 bases left between them. Germline CDR1 and CDR2: SGHDT and YYEEEE. The CDR3 sequence is CASSSYRAGGSPLHF. The DNA of the CDR3 is TGTGCCAGCAGCTCCTACAGGGCCGGCGGATCACCCCTCCACTTT. The entire variable domain, with the rest obtained from reference TRBV5-6 and TRBJ1-6, is as follows: DAGVTQSPTHLIKTRGQQVTLRCSPKSGHDTVSWYQQALGQGPQFIFQYYEEEERQRGNFPDRFSGHQFPNYSSELNVNALLLGDSALYLCASSSYRAGGSPLHFGNGTRLTVT.

The V gene is TRBV21-1, the J gene TRBJ2-7. TRBV21-1 constitutes a pseudogene. The CDR3 is made up of 18 amino acids. CDR3 sequence: CASSNLAGDFLITYEQYF. CDR3 in DNA: TGTGCCAGCAGCAACTTGGCTGGGGATTTTCTTATAACTTACGAGCAGTACTTC.